This T cell receptor (beta chain) appears in the sequencing data of a study of Graves' ophthalmopathy and Graves' hyperthyroidism (dated by TCRdb to 2016 to 2019). Context from the whole study: Hyperthyroidism was defined as stable when no progression to ophthalmopathy occurred within 18 months of follow-up. In total, some 130 blood samples were TCR-sequenced: 40 to 45 ophthalmopathy, some 75 hyperthyroidism and about 17 hyperthyroidism-to-ophthalmopathy patients. In about six hyperthyroidism patients, the T-cell repertoires found in thyroid tissue were compared with those found in blood. An independent validation cohort comprised about 20 hyperthyroidism patients and about 16 patients who later progressed from hyperthyroidism to ophthalmopathy. To tell Graves' ophthalmopathy apart from Graves' hyperthyroidism, and to predict which patients would progress to ophthalmopathy, the study relied on TCR beta repertoire signatures. To explore V-J signatures that separate ophthalmopathy from hyperthyroidism, a discovery set of about 100 patients was enrolled, consisting of about 43 with ophthalmopathy and about 60 with stable hyperthyroidism. After sampling, hyperthyroidism patients received methimazole starting at 30 mg daily, and ophthalmopathy patients received high-dose intravenous methylprednisolone.

As encoded in the germline V gene, CDR1 is SGHTA while CDR2 is FQGNSA. Relative to germline, V is missing 7 bases and J is missing 1 base, with 5 bases of the junction outside any gene match. The CDR3 spans 14 residues, from the cysteine through the phenylalanine. Only the CDR3 portion is preserved as DNA: 42 bases, with reading frame beginning at the first base. The study at large found these results: In validation, the model predicted ophthalmopathy progression with roughly 68% sensitivity and 72.22% specificity; about a dozen predicted patients were CT-confirmed with GO in a median of around 6 months. No statistical method was used to predetermine the sample size, and group allocation was not hidden from the investigators. Most expanded thyroid clonotypes with frequency above 0.001 were also detected in blood, suggesting blood repertoires may reflect the thyroid immune response. In cross-validation, the 13-signature model distinguished ophthalmopathy from stable hyperthyroidism with around 86% sensitivity and approximately 81% specificity, while in the test set the corresponding values were roughly 80% and 75%.

Details on this clonotype: Its antigen remains undetermined. Per-base qualities were not stored, and no clone one base away is much larger.

Patients with hyperthyroidism were aged 18 to 65 years, had been newly diagnosed, and had a disease duration of less than 2 months. Patients with other autoimmune diseases, uncontrolled infections, pregnancy or lactation were excluded from the study. Diagnosis was based on clinical symptoms, serum thyroxine, TRAb, thyroid ultrasound and orbital computed tomography. Total RNA was extracted with Trizol reagent and quality-checked on an Agilent 2100 Bioanalyzer. For repertoire sequencing, the TCR beta CDR3 regions were amplified from RNA transcripts. The first round was an RT-PCR using HTBI primers with the Qiagen OneStep RT-PCR kit, and this first round was followed by a second-round multiplex PCR, then size selection and purification. The libraries underwent paired-end sequencing with 100 bp reads on an Illumina HiSeq2000. Regarding the original processing steps: SOAPnuke was used to process the reads, removing any read that contained adapters or uncalled bases, had a mean Phred below 15, or lacked an exact match to the constant primer or identifier. High-quality paired reads were merged with COPE v1.2.5. Each unique nucleotide sequence was defined as a clonotype, and clonotypes were aligned to IMGT TRB V, D and J references with MiTCR v1.1. Only V-J combinations with frequency above 0.0001 were analysed, covering around 99% of repertoires. A TCR clonal expansion and chaos score per V-J combination was defined as the ratio of F50 clonal expansion to chaos observed in the TCRdist matrix. Welch's t-statistics and random forest were used to reduce the features to about a dozen V-J combinations, which were then used as input to a naive Bayes classifier. The Morisita-Horn index was used to measure how similar the thyroid and blood repertoires were. TCRdb itself trimmed the public reads at Q25 with fastp, ran MiXCR and retained productive beta chains. One record per CDR3 amino acid sequence lists the most common genes and DNA. The V and J calls here are based on TCRdb, not the publication. This sample is represented by around 1,000,000 distinct CDR3 sequences; 35% to 45% of them were singletons. The biggest ten clones account for 8.5% to 14% of the sample.

The sequence joins TRBV7-2 to TRBJ2-5; 8 central nucleotides agree with TRBD2. The receptor was isolated from an adult man with Graves' hyperthyroidism. Sequenced: peripheral blood or thyroid tissue (not recorded which). In nucleotide form, the sequence is TGTGCCAGCATCAAAGCGGGAGCCCAAGAGACCCAGTACTTC. This is translated as CASIKAGAQETQYF.